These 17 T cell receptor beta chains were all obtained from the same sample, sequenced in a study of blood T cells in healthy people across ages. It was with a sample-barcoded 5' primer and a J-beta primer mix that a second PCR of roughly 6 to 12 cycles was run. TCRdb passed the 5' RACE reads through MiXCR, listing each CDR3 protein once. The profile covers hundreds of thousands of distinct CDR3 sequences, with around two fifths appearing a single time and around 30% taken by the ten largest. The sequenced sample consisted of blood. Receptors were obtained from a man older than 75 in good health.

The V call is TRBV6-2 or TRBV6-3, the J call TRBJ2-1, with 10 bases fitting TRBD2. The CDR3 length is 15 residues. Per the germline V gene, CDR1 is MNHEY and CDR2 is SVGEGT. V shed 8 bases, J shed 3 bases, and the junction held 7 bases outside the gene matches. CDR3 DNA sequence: TGTGCCAGCTATCCCGGGACTAGCGACTACAATGAGCAGTTCTTC. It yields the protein CASYPGTSDYNEQFF.

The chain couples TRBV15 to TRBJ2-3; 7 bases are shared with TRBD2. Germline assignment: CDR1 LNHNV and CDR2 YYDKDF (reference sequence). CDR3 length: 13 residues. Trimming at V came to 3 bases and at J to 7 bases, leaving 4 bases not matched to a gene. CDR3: CATSRQGGNTQYF. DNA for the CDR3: TGTGCCACCAGCAGGCAGGGAGGGAATACGCAGTATTTT.

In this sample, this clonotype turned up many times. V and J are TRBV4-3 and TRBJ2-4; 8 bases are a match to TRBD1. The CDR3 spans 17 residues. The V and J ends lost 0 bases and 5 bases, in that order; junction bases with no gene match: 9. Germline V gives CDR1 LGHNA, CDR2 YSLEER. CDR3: CASSQDRTGYFENIQYF. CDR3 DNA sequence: TGCGCCAGCAGCCAAGACCGGACAGGGTATTTTGAAAACATTCAGTACTTC.

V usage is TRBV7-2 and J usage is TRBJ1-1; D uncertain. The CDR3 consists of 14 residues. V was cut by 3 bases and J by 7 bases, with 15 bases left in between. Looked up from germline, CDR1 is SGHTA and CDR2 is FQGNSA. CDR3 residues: CASSLVVGPSEAFF. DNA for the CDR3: TGTGCCAGCAGCTTGGTGGTAGGGCCTAGTGAAGCTTTCTTT.

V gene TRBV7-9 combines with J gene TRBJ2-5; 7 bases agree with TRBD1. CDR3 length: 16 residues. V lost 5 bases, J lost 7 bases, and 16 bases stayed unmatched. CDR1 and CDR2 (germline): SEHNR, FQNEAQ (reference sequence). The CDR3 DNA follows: TGTGCCAGCAGCAACCTAGGGGGCAGGACCGAGGGGACCCAGTACTTC. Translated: CASSNLGGRTEGTQYF. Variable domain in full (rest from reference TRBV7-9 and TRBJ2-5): DTGVSQNPRHKITKRGQNVTFRCDPISEHNRLYWYRQTLGQGPEFLTYFQNEAQLEKSRLLSDRFSAERPKGSFSTLEIQRTEQGDSAMYLCASSNLGGRTEGTQYFGPGTRLLVL.

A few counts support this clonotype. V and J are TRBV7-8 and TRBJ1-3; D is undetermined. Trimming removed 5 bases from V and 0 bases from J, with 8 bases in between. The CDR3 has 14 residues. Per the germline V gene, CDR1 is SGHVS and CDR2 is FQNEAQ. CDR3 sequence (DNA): TGTGCCAGCAGCCTACAAAGCTCTGGAAACACCATATATTTT. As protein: CASSLQSSGNTIYF.

The CDR3 region is CASSQAGGAGNQPQHF. The CDR3 nucleotides read TGTGCCAGCAGTCAAGCGGGGGGCGCGGGCAATCAGCCCCAGCATTTT. This chain links TRBV7-6 with TRBJ1-5; TRBD1 is a possible D gene (6 bases). The germline V gene has CDR1 SGHVS and CDR2 FNYEAQ. Trimming removed 6 bases at V and 2 bases at J, with 17 bases between. The CDR3 consists of 16 residues.

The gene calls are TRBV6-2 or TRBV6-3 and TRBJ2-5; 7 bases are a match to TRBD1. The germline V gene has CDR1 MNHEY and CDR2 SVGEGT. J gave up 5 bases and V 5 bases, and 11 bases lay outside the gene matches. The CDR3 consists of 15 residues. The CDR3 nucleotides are TGTGCCAGCAGTACGAGAGGGGGCATTGCGGAGACCCAGTACTTC. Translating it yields CASSTRGGIAETQYF.

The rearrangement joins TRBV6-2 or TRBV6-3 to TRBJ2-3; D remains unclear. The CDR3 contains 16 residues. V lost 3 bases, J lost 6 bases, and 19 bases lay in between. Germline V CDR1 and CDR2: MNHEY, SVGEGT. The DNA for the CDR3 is TGTGCCAGCAGTTATCAAGGACCCTTGACGGCGGATACGCAGTATTTT. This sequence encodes CASSYQGPLTADTQYF.

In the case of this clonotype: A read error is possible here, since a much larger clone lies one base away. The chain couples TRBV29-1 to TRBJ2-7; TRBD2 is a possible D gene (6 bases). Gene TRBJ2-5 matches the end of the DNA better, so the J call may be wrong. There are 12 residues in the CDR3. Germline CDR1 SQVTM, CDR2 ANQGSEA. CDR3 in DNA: TGCAGCGTTACTCGGGGGTTCGAGACCCAGTACTTC. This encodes CSVTRGFETQYF.

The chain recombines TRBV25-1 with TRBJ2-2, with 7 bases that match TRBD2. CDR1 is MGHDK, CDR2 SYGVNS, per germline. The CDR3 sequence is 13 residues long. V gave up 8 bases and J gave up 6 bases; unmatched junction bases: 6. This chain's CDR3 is CASRGGDPGELFF. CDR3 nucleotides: TGTGCCAGCCGGGGAGGGGATCCCGGGGAGCTGTTTTTT.

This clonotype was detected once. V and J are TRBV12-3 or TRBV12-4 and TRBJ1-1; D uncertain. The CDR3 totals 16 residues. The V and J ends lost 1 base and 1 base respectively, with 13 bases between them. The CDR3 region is CASSLGGGQANTEAFF. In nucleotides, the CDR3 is TGTGCCAGCAGTTTAGGAGGCGGTCAGGCGAACACTGAAGCTTTCTTT.

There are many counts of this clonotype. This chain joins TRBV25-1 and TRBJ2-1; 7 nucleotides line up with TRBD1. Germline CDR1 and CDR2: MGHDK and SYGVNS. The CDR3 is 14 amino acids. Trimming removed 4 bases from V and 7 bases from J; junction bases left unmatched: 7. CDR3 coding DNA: TGTGCCAGCAGTGGATTCCACAGGGGAAATGAGCAGTTCTTC. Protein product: CASSGFHRGNEQFF.

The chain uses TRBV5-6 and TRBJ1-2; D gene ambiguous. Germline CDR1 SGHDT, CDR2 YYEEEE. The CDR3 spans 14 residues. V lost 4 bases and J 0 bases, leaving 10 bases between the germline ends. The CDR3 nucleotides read TGTGCCAGCAGCGCACCCTCTGCTAACTATGGCTACACCTTC. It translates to CASSAPSANYGYTF.

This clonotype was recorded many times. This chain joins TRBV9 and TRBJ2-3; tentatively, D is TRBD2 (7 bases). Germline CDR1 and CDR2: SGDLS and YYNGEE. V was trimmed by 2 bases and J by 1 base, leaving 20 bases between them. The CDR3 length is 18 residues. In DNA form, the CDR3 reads TGTGCCAGCAGCGTGGAGGGGGGGAGACCTTCGGGCACAGATACGCAGTATTTT. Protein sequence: CASSVEGGRPSGTDTQYF. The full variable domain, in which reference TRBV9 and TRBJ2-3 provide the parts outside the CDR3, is DSGVTQTPKHLITATGQRVTLRCSPRSGDLSVYWYQQSLDQGLQFLIQYYNGEERAKGNILERFSAQQFPDLHSELNLSSLELGDSALYFCASSVEGGRPSGTDTQYFGPGTRLTVL.

This CDR3 is CASSQGLVGDTQYF. In DNA form, the CDR3 reads TGCGCCAGCAGCCAGGGACTAGTAGGTGATACGCAGTATTTT. V is TRBV5-1 and J is TRBJ2-3, with 8 bases that match TRBD2. CDR3 length: 14 amino acids. V shed 4 bases, J shed 6 bases, and the junction held 7 bases outside the gene matches. Per germline, CDR1 SGHRS and CDR2 YFSETQ. The variable domain in full, completed from reference TRBV5-1 and TRBJ2-3, reads KAGVTQTPRYLIKTRGQQVTLSCSPISGHRSVSWYQQTPGQGLQFLFEYFSETQRNKGNFPGRFSGRQFSNSRSEMNVSTLELGDSALYLCASSQGLVGDTQYFGPGTRLTVL.

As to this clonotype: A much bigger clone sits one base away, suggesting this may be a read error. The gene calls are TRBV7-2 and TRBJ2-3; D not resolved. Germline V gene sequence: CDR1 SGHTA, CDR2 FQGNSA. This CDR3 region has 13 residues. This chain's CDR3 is CAGSLQGTDTQYF. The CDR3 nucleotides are TGTGCCGGCAGCCTCCAAGGCACAGATACGCAGTATTTT.